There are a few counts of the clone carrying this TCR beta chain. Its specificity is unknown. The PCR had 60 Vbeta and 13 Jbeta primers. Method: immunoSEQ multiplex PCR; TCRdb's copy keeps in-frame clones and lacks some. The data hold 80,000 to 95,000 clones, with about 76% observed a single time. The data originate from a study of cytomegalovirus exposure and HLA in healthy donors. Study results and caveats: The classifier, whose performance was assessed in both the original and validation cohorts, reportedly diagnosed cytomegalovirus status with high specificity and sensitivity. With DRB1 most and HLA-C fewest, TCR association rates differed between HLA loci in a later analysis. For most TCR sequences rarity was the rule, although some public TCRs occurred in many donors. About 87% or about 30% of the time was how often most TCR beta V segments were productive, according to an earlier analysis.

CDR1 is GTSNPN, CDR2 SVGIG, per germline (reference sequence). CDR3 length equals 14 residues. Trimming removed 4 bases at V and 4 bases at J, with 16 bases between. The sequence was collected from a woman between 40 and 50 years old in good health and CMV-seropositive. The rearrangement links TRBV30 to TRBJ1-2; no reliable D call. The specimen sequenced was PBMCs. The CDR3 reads CAWTTPGGFYGYTF. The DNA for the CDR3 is TGTGCCTGGACTACCCCCGGAGGTTTCTATGGCTACACCTTC.